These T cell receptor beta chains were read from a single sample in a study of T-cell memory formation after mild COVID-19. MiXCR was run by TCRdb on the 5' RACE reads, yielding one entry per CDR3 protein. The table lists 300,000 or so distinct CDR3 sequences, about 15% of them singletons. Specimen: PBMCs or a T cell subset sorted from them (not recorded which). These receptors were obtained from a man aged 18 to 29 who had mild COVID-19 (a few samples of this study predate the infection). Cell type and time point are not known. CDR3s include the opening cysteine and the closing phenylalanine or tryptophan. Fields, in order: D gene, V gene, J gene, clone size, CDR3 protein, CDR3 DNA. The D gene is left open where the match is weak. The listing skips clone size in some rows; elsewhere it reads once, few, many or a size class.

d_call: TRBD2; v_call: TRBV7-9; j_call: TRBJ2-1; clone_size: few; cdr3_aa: CASSLLGGAVNEQFF; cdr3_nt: TGTGCCAGCAGCTTACTCGGGGGGGCTGTCAATGAGCAGTTCTTC
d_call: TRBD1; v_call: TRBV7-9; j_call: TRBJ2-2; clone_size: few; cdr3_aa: CASSFGTGGGELFF; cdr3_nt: TGTGCCAGCAGCTTCGGGACAGGCGGCGGGGAGCTGTTTTTT
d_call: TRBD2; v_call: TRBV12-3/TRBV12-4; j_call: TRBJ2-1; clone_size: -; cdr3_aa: CASSSSGGAENNEQFF; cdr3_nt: TGTGCCAGCAGTTCTAGCGGGGGGGCCGAGAACAATGAGCAGTTCTTC
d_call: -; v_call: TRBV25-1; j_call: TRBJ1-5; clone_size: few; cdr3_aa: CASSAWTDQHF; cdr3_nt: TGTGCCAGCAGTGCCTGGACAGACCAGCATTTT
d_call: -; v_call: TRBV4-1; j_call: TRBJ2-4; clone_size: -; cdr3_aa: CASSQSGLAKNIQYF; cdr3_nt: TGCGCCAGCAGCCAATCCGGACTAGCCAAAAACATTCAGTACTTC
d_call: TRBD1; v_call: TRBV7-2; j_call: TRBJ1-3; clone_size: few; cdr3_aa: CASSLGQGVNTGNTIYF; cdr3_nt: TGTGCCAGCAGCTTAGGACAGGGCGTAAACACTGGAAACACCATATATTTT
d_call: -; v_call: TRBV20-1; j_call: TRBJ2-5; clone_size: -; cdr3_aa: CSASDGYQETQYF; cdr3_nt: TGCAGTGCTTCTGACGGATACCAAGAGACCCAGTACTTC
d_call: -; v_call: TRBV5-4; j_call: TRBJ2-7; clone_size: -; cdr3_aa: CASLDGDSYEQYF; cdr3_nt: TGTGCCAGCCTGGACGGGGACTCCTACGAGCAGTACTTC
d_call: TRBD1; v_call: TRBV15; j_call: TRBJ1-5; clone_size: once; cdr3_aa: CATSRDRLSLQNQPQHF; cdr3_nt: TGTGCCACCAGCAGGGACAGGCTTAGCCTACAGAATCAGCCCCAGCATTTT
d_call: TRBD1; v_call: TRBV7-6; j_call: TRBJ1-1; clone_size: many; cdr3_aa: CASSLSRGDTEAFF; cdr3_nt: TGTGCCAGCAGCTTATCCAGGGGGGACACTGAAGCTTTCTTT
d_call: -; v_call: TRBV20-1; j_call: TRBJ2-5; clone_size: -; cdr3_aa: CSARTEYQETQYF; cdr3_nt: TGCAGTGCTAGGACGGAGTACCAAGAGACCCAGTACTTC
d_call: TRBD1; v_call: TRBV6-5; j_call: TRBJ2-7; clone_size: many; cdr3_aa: CASSYSSDRGPYEQYF; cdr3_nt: TGTGCCAGCAGTTACTCGAGTGACAGGGGGCCTTACGAGCAGTACTTC
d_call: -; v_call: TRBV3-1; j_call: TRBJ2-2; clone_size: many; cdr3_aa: CASSPWGGDAGELFF; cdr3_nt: TGTGCCAGCAGCCCCTGGGGCGGGGACGCCGGGGAGCTGTTTTTT
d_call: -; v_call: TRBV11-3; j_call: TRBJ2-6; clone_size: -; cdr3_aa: CASSPPRGYPSGANVLTF; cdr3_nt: TGTGCCAGCAGCCCCCCCAGGGGCTATCCTAGTGGGGCCAACGTCCTGACTTTC
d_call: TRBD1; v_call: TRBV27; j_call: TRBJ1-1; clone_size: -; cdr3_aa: CASSPGQGALTEAFF; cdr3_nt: TGTGCCAGCAGTCCCGGACAGGGGGCGCTGACTGAAGCTTTCTTT
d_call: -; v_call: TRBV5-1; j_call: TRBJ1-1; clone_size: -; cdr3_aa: CASSRLGGVGTEAFF; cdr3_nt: TGCGCCAGCAGTCGACTGGGAGGAGTTGGCACTGAAGCTTTCTTT
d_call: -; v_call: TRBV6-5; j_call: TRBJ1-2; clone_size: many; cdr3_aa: CASSFELQGIYGYTF; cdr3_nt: TGTGCCAGCAGTTTCGAATTACAGGGCATCTATGGCTACACCTTC
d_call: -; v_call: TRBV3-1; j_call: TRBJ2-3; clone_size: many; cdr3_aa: CASSLRGPDTQYF; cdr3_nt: TGTGCCAGCAGCCTGAGAGGGCCGGATACGCAGTATTTT
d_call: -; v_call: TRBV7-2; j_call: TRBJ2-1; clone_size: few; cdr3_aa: CASSLTRLPNNEQFF; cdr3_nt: TGTGCCAGCAGCTTGACTAGACTGCCCAACAATGAGCAGTTCTTC
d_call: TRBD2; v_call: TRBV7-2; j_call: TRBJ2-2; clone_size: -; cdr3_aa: CASSLFSGGARELFF; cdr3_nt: TGTGCCAGCAGCTTGTTTAGCGGGGGGGCCCGGGAGCTGTTTTTT
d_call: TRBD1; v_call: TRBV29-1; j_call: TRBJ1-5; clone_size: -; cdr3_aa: CSATGIGNQPQHF; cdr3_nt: TGCAGCGCGACAGGGATAGGCAATCAGCCCCAGCATTTT
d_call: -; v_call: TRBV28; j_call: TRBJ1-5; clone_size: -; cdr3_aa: CASSSLAGVQPQHF; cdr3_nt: TGTGCCAGCAGTTCTCTTGCAGGGGTACAGCCCCAGCATTTT
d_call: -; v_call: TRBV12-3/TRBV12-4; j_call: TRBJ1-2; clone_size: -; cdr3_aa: CASTKDRGTDYGYTF; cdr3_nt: TGTGCCAGCACCAAAGACCGGGGTACGGACTATGGCTACACCTTC
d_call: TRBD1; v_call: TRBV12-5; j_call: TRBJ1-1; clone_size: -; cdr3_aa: CASGLVLTGGEGNTEAFF; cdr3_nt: TGTGCTAGTGGTTTGGTTTTGACAGGGGGTGAGGGGAACACTGAAGCTTTCTTT
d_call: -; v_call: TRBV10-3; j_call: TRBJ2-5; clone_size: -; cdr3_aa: CAISADSQETQYF; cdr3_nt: TGTGCCATCAGTGCTGACAGCCAAGAGACCCAGTACTTC
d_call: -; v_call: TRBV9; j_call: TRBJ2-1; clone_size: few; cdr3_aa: CASSVAPNEQFF; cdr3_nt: TGTGCCAGCAGCGTAGCGCCCAATGAGCAGTTCTTC
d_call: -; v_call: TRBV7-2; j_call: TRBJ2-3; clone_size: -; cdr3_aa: CASSLSFIRDTQYF; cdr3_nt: TGTGCCAGCAGCCTGTCTTTTATCCGGGATACGCAGTATTTT
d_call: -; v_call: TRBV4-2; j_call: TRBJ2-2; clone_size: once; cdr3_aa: CASSQERFMGELFF; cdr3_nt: TGTGCCAGCAGCCAAGAGCGCTTTATGGGGGAGCTGTTTTTT
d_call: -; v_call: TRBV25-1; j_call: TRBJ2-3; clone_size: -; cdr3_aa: CASSEWRKVTDTQYF; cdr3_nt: TGTGCCAGCAGTGAATGGAGGAAAGTCACAGATACGCAGTATTTT
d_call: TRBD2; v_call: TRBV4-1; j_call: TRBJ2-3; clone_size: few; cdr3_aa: CASRRGLAGGTSTDTQYF; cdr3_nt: TGCGCCAGCAGGAGGGGACTAGCGGGGGGAACTAGCACAGATACGCAGTATTTT
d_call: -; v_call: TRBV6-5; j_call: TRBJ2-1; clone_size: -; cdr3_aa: CASSYSSLGLQFF; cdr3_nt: TGTGCCAGCAGTTACTCTAGTCTGGGGCTACAGTTCTTC
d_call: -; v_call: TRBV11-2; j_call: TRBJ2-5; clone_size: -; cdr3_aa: CASSAAGVTQETQYF; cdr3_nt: TGTGCCAGCAGCGCGGCAGGGGTCACACAAGAGACCCAGTACTTC
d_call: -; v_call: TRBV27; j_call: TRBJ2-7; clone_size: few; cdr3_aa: CASGLGLPYEQYF; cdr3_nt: TGTGCCAGCGGGTTGGGACTCCCCTACGAGCAGTACTTC
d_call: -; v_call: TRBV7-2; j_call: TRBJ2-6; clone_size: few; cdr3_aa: CASSLGGGANVLTF; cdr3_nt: TGTGCCAGCAGCTTAGGGGGTGGGGCCAACGTCCTGACTTTC
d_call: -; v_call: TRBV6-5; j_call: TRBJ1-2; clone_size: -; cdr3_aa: CASSPYRGPRGYGYTF; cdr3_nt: TGTGCCAGCAGTCCTTATCGAGGACCTAGGGGGTATGGCTACACCTTC